Shown below are 29 T cell receptor beta chains from a single sample sequenced in a study of cytomegalovirus exposure and HLA in healthy donors. Primers included in the PCR were 60 Vbeta and 13 Jbeta primers. Assay: immunoSEQ multiplex PCR; the TCRdb copy retains only in-frame clones and omits some. The sample has 140,000 or so clones. Source material: PBMCs. These receptors were collected from a male donor in good health and CMV-seronegative.

This rearrangement joins TRBV14 to TRBJ1-2; the D is unclear. Germline-derived CDR1 and CDR2 are SGHDN and FVKESK. There are 13 residues in the CDR3. V was pared by 4 bases and J by 0 bases, with 6 bases between. The CDR3 DNA follows: TGTGCCAGCAGCCCACAGACTAACTATGGCTACACCTTC. Translating gives CASSPQTNYGYTF.

The chain joins TRBV4-3 to TRBJ2-1, with D tentatively TRBD2 (6 bases). The CDR3 is 18 residues long. Trimming cost V 1 base and J 4 bases, with 20 bases left between them. Germline V gene sequence: CDR1 LGHNA, CDR2 YSLEER. The CDR3 region has the DNA TGCGCCAGCAGCCAAGCTATAGCGGCCTATTCCACGTACAATGAGCAGTTCTTC. Its protein product is CASSQAIAAYSTYNEQFF.

The chain uses TRBV7-6 and TRBJ2-1; TRBD1 aligns across 7 bases. CDR1 and CDR2 (germline): SGHVS, FNYEAQ. Trimming cost V 5 bases and J 4 bases; bases outside gene matches: 8. The CDR3 runs to 15 residues. DNA for the CDR3: TGTGCCAGCAGCCCCCGGGACAGCTTGTACAATGAGCAGTTCTTC. This gives the protein CASSPRDSLYNEQFF.

The J gene is TRBJ1-1, the V gene TRBV4-3; 7 bases map to TRBD1. V lost 0 bases to trimming and J lost 7 bases; unmatched junction nucleotides: 2. The germline gives CDR1 LGHNA, CDR2 YSLEER. This CDR3 is 13 amino acids long. This chain's CDR3 is CASSQEGQLEAFF. CDR3 nucleotide sequence: TGCGCCAGCAGCCAAGAGGGACAGCTTGAAGCTTTCTTT.

The chain recombines TRBV5-4 with TRBJ2-7; tentatively, D is TRBD2 (5 bases). V was shortened by 2 bases and J by 2 bases, with 17 bases between the two germline ends. Germline values: CDR1 SGHNT, CDR2 YYREEE (reference sequence). CDR3 length: 16 residues. The CDR3 loop is CASSLEGGADPYEQYF. Here the CDR3 DNA reads TGTGCCAGCAGCTTAGAAGGAGGCGCGGATCCCTACGAGCAGTACTTC. Drawing the rest from reference TRBV5-4 and TRBJ2-7, the complete variable domain is ETGVTQSPTHLIKTRGQQVTLRCSSQSGHNTVSWYQQALGQGPQFIFQYYREEENGRGNFPPRFSGLQFPNYSSELNVNALELDDSALYLCASSLEGGADPYEQYFGPGTRLTVT.

The chain combines TRBV28 with TRBJ1-5; D unresolved. Germline CDR1 is MDHEN and CDR2 is SYDVKM. The CDR3 runs to 14 residues. Between the trimmed V and J ends, which lost 2 bases and 7 bases, there was a span of 12 bases. The CDR3 coding sequence is TGTGCCAGCAGTTTAGGGCAGTCCGGCCAGCCCCAGCATTTT. Amino acids: CASSLGQSGQPQHF.

The genes are TRBV19 and TRBJ2-7; possibly TRBD1 for D (5 bases). The CDR3 extends over 15 amino acids. Germline values: CDR1 LNHDA, CDR2 SQIVND (reference sequence). Deletions cut 3 bases from V and 1 base from J, with 13 bases between. CDR3 residues: CASSMGRASSYEQYF. The CDR3 DNA sequence: TGTGCCAGTAGTATGGGCAGGGCGAGTTCCTACGAGCAGTACTTC.

V is TRBV6-5 and J is TRBJ1-5; tentative D call: TRBD1 (6 bases). The CDR3 contains 15 residues. Trimming removed 6 bases from V and 1 base from J, with 13 bases in between. Germline V gene lookup returns CDR1 MNHEY and CDR2 SVGAGI. The CDR3 region is CASSRNRVSNQPQHF. CDR3 sequence (DNA): TGTGCCAGCAGCAGGAACAGGGTAAGCAATCAGCCCCAGCATTTT.

The V and J genes are TRBV27 and TRBJ2-1, with TRBD1 matching over 7 bases. The CDR3 is 12 residues long. Germline values: CDR1 MNHEY, CDR2 SMNVEV (reference sequence). J was trimmed by 14 bases and V by 5 bases; bases with no gene match: 9. The CDR3 here is CASSRQGTGEFF. The CDR3 nucleotides read TGTGCCAGCAGTCGACAGGGCACGGGTGAGTTCTTC.

The rearrangement uses TRBV25-1 and TRBJ2-7; TRBD2 might be the D (7 bases). V dropped 3 bases and J dropped 7 bases, with 13 bases sitting between them. There are 13 residues in the CDR3. Germline V gene sequence: CDR1 MGHDK, CDR2 SYGVNS. The CDR3 bases are TGTGCCAGCAGTGATCGGGGGGCGTGGGAGCAGTACTTC. It encodes CASSDRGAWEQYF.

The rearrangement joins TRBV7-8 to TRBJ2-3; 8 bases fit TRBD1. Per the germline V gene, CDR1 is SGHVS and CDR2 is FQNEAQ. The CDR3 is 16 amino acids. J gave up 1 base and V 3 bases, and 6 bases lay outside the gene matches. The CDR3, as DNA: TGTGCCAGCAGCTTTGCCGACAGGGGAGGCACAGATACGCAGTATTTT. Translating gives CASSFADRGGTDTQYF.

V gene TRBV7-3 combines with J gene TRBJ1-6; possibly TRBD1 for D (6 bases). V lost 3 bases and J lost 8, with 14 bases in between. This CDR3 contains 15 residues. Germline V gene lookup returns CDR1 SGHTA and CDR2 FQGTGA. The CDR3 sequence: CASSFMTGAHSPLHF. The CDR3, as DNA: TGTGCCAGCAGCTTCATGACAGGTGCCCATTCACCCCTCCACTTT.

The chain combines TRBV15 with TRBJ1-5; D call uncertain. Germline V gene sequence: CDR1 LNHNV, CDR2 YYDKDF (reference sequence). V was clipped by 0 bases and J by 2 bases, with 17 bases between them. The CDR3 has 18 amino acids. Here the CDR3 reads CATSRDLAGSSGNQPQHF. The CDR3 DNA follows: TGTGCCACCAGCAGAGATTTGGCGGGGTCCTCAGGCAATCAGCCCCAGCATTTT.

This chain connects TRBV25-1 to TRBJ1-2, with D possibly being TRBD1 (5 bases). Germline V CDR1 and CDR2: MGHDK, SYGVNS. The CDR3 has 13 amino acids. V lost 6 bases and J 0 bases, leaving 8 bases between the germline ends. CDR3 coding DNA: TGTGCCAGCAGACAGGAATCTAACTATGGCTACACCTTC. This translates into CASRQESNYGYTF.

This chain links TRBV5-1 with TRBJ1-1; D is undetermined. V was trimmed by 3 bases and J by 2 bases, leaving 11 bases between them. The CDR3 consists of 14 residues. Looked up from germline, CDR1 is SGHRS and CDR2 is YFSETQ. CDR3 DNA sequence: TGCGCCAGCAGCTCCGCCGCGGGTAACACTGAAGCTTTCTTT. Translation gives CASSSAAGNTEAFF. Supplemented by reference TRBV5-1 and TRBJ1-1, the full variable domain reads KAGVTQTPRYLIKTRGQQVTLSCSPISGHRSVSWYQQTPGQGLQFLFEYFSETQRNKGNFPGRFSGRQFSNSRSEMNVSTLELGDSALYLCASSSAAGNTEAFFGQGTRLTVV.

This chain uses TRBV7-2 with TRBJ2-5; TRBD1 is a possible D gene (7 bases). Between the trimmed V and J ends, which lost 5 bases and 4 bases, there was a span of 20 bases. Germline assignment: CDR1 SGHTA and CDR2 FQGNSA. The CDR3 length is 16 residues. Written as DNA, the CDR3 is TGTGCCAGCAGCCGACTAGGGGGCATGGGTGGAGAGACCCAGTACTTC. This translates into CASSRLGGMGGETQYF.

J is TRBJ2-7 and V is TRBV18; 11 bases are shared with TRBD2. The CDR3 is made up of 14 amino acids. From germline, CDR1 is KGHSH and CDR2 LQKENI. Losses at the gene ends were 3 bases for V and 5 bases for J; bases not matched to a gene: 3. This CDR3 is CASSPGLAGHEQYF. The CDR3 region has the DNA TGTGCCAGCTCACCCGGACTAGCGGGTCACGAGCAGTACTTC.

The V call is TRBV18, the J call TRBJ2-2, with 10 bases lining up with TRBD1. The germline gives CDR1 KGHSH, CDR2 LQKENI. The CDR3 totals 17 residues. The junction had 9 bases not matched to a gene; V was cut back by 6 bases and J by 2 bases. The DNA of the CDR3 is TGTGCCAGCTCCATCGACAGGGGGCCCTCTAACACCGGGGAGCTGTTTTTT. Its protein product is CASSIDRGPSNTGELFF.

The rearrangement joins TRBV18 to TRBJ1-4; TRBD1 is a possible D gene (6 bases). V was shortened by 1 base and J by 8 bases, with 11 bases between the two germline ends. CDR1 is KGHSH and CDR2 is LQKENI in the germline V gene. This CDR3 comprises 14 residues. Here the CDR3 reads CASSPQQGWEKLFF. The CDR3 DNA follows: TGTGCCAGCTCACCACAACAGGGTTGGGAAAAACTGTTTTTT. Looking up the rest from reference TRBV18 and TRBJ1-4 gives the full variable domain: NAGVMQNPRHLVRRRGQEARLRCSPMKGHSHVYWYRQLPEEGLKFMVYLQKENIIDESGMPKERFSAEFPKEGPSILRIQQVVRGDSAAYFCASSPQQGWEKLFFGSGTQLSVL.

The chain is built from TRBV6-1 and TRBJ2-1; D not certain. The V and J ends lost 10 bases and 6 bases respectively, with 4 bases between them. This CDR3 has 9 residues. Germline assignment: CDR1 MNHNS and CDR2 SASEGT. The CDR3 loop is CATRNEQFF. The CDR3 DNA sequence: TGTGCCACCCGCAATGAGCAGTTCTTC.

V usage is TRBV4-2 and J usage is TRBJ1-2; D is uncertain. The CDR3 loop spans 12 amino acids. CDR1 LGHNA and CDR2 YNFKEQ come from the germline V gene. Trimming shortened V by 1 base and J by 8 bases, and 8 bases separated the two germline ends. The CDR3 bases are TGTGCCAGCAGCCAAGGAGGGATGGGCTACACCTTC. Its protein is CASSQGGMGYTF.

The V call is TRBV18, the J call TRBJ2-7, with a possible D match to TRBD1 (6 bases). Deletions cut 3 bases from V and 4 bases from J, with 13 bases between. The CDR3 is made up of 14 amino acids. Germline CDR1 KGHSH, CDR2 LQKENI. CDR3 sequence: CASSPTSDSYEQYF. The CDR3 nucleotides read TGTGCCAGCTCACCGACCTCGGACAGTTACGAGCAGTACTTC.

The rearrangement links TRBV5-1 to TRBJ1-4; D gene uncertain. This CDR3 comprises 14 residues. The ends were cut back, 0 bases at V and 7 bases at J, with 10 bases in the middle. Germline V lookup: CDR1 SGHRS, CDR2 YFSETQ. For the CDR3, the DNA is TGCGCCAGCAGCTTGGCCTTTACGGGTGAAAAACTGTTTTTT. It codes for CASSLAFTGEKLFF.

CDR3 protein: CASSFDISNQPQHF. CDR3 nucleotide sequence: TGTGCCAGCAGTTTCGACATTAGCAATCAGCCCCAGCATTTT. V gene TRBV27 combines with J gene TRBJ1-5; D not certain. V lost 3 bases and J lost 0, with 6 bases in between. Germline V lookup: CDR1 MNHEY, CDR2 SMNVEV (reference sequence). There are 14 residues in the CDR3.

The V gene is TRBV4-3, the J gene TRBJ2-7, with a weak D call TRBD1 (5 bases). The germline gives CDR1 LGHNA, CDR2 YSLEER. This CDR3 has 15 amino acids. Trimming took off 0 bases at V and 2 bases at J, with 11 bases between the two ends. The CDR3 loop reads CASSQDGAGPYEQYF. The DNA of the CDR3 is TGCGCCAGCAGCCAAGATGGGGCAGGTCCCTACGAGCAGTACTTC.

The chain couples TRBV9 to TRBJ2-3, with 7 bases matching TRBD1. CDR1 and CDR2 from the germline V gene are SGDLS and YYNGEE. The CDR3 has 15 amino acids. J lost 0 bases, V lost 2 bases, and 3 bases had no gene match. The CDR3 region is CASSVGQVSTDTQYF. The CDR3 bases are TGTGCCAGCAGCGTCGGACAGGTGAGCACAGATACGCAGTATTTT.

The chain links TRBV18 to TRBJ2-1; D remains ambiguous. The germline CDR1 and CDR2 sequences are KGHSH and LQKENI. Trimming removed 2 bases from V and 2 bases from J, with 10 bases in between. The CDR3 consists of 15 residues. The CDR3 reads CASSPSAVPYNEQFF. DNA of the CDR3: TGTGCCAGCTCACCATCTGCGGTTCCCTACAATGAGCAGTTCTTC.

The rearrangement uses TRBV18 and TRBJ2-5; 11 bases line up with TRBD2. Germline trimming cut 3 bases from V and 5 bases from J; bases unmatched to any gene: 5. This CDR3 is built from 15 residues. Germline V gives CDR1 KGHSH, CDR2 LQKENI. The CDR3 DNA reads TGTGCCAGCTCACCGTTAGCGGGAGGGGTTGAGACCCAGTACTTC. It yields the protein CASSPLAGGVETQYF.

The rearrangement links TRBV19 to TRBJ1-5, with 8 bases identical to TRBD1. The V segment lost 1 base and the J segment 0 bases; nucleotides outside the gene matches: 11. The CDR3 has 19 amino acids. CDR1 and CDR2 from the germline V gene are LNHDA and SQIVND (reference sequence). The CDR3, as DNA: TGTGCCAGTAGTATAGGACAGGGGCCCTCCCTATATAGCAATCAGCCCCAGCATTTT. Translation: CASSIGQGPSLYSNQPQHF.